What follows is one TCR beta chain and its context. Its antigen remains unidentified. The sample holds no much larger clone one base away, and base qualities are not on file. This sample is drawn from a study of OX40 agonist ivuxolimab in advanced cancers. With respect to the entire study: Ivuxolimab, which targeted the costimulatory receptor OX40 (CD134), was an agonistic, fully human IgG2 monoclonal antibody. The point of sequencing TCRbeta in the periphery was to test whether ivuxolimab changed TCR sequence diversity and drove clonal T-cell expansion. The paper reports the monotherapy dose-escalation portion (N ≈ 52 patients) of the phase I ivuxolimab trial. Among the approximately 54 dose-escalation patients, roughly 20 had hepatocellular carcinoma, around 15 melanoma, 9 renal cell carcinoma and 9 head and neck cancer. Intravenous ivuxolimab was administered to patients every 2 weeks at six dose levels: 0.01, 0.1, 0.3, 1.5, 3 and 10 mg/kg. Prior anti-PD-1, anti-PD-L1 or anti-CTLA-4 therapy was permitted, and checkpoint inhibitors had been received by less than 45% of dose-escalation patients. A male proportion of approximately 83% and a mean age of roughly 58 years, ranging from roughly 23 to 85, were recorded for the dose-escalation cohort. Partial responses occurred in three dose-escalation patients: two with cutaneous melanoma and one with hepatocellular carcinoma.

Patients with autoimmune disease history or receiving systemic immunosuppression were excluded from the trial. Peripheral blood for TCR sequencing was drawn from every dose cohort at baseline, at cycle 4 day 1 and at cycle 7 day 1. Samples came from an open-label, multicenter, first-in-human phase I dose-escalation trial of ivuxolimab. Adults with locally advanced or metastatic head and neck squamous cell, hepatocellular, melanoma or renal cell carcinoma were enrolled in the trial. Before TCR sequencing, CD4+ T cells and CD8+ T cells from peripheral blood were sorted into separate populations. The CDR3 contains 15 residues, cysteine and phenylalanine counted. The kept DNA is CDR3 alone, 45 bases in frame from the first base. CDR1 SGHTS and CDR2 YDEGEE were looked up in the germline V gene. V sheds 7 bases and J sheds 2 bases, leaving 16 bases between their ends. The full study reports these points: The antigen specificity of the peripheral T cells that underwent clonal expansion was not determined. In partial responders in the 0.1-3.0 mg/kg groups, normalized peripheral clonal expansion was found to be among the lowest, especially among CD8+ T cells. At doses of 0.1 to 3.0 mg/kg, clonal expansion of both CD4+ and CD8+ T cells in blood was seen between baseline and week 6. Low levels of normalized T-cell clonal expansion were also shown by some nonresponding patients. On average, CD8+ T cells showed more expanded clones than CD4+ T cells after ivuxolimab.

To sequence the TCRbeta CDR3 region, genomic DNA was isolated from the sorted cells. The immunoSEQ Assay was used to sequence the TCRbeta CDR3 regions. TCRdb holds this immuneACCESS table with in-frame rearrangements only. Some clones are missing; in checked studies, unresolved V genes explain under half, and the rest has no known cause. Recorded for this sample are tens of thousands of clones; more than 75% of them occurred a single time. The ten largest clones represent 0.45% to 0.55% of the sample. This sequence uses TRBV5-8 and TRBJ1-5, with TRBD1 tentatively as D gene (6 bases match). The sequence came from an adult with an advanced solid tumor such as melanoma, head and neck, liver or kidney cancer. This material consisted of CD4+ or CD8+ T cells sorted from blood, taken in a trial of the OX40 agonist ivuxolimab. The sequence in DNA is TGTGCCAGCTCGGGGCAGGGGCTCGGCAATCAGCCCCAGCATTTT. Its coded protein is CASSGQGLGNQPQHF.